This T cell receptor (beta chain) was captured in a study of blood T cells in healthy people across ages. Through a sample-barcoded 5' primer and a J-beta primer mix, a second PCR was run for 7 to 11 cycles. One entry per CDR3 protein, called by TCRdb with MiXCR from the 5' RACE reads. The repertoire holds fewer than 800,000 distinct CDR3 sequences, with 20% to 25% as singletons. Germline V gene lookup returns CDR1 DFQATT and CDR2 SNEGSKA (reference sequence). Trimming cost V 3 bases and J 2 bases; bases outside gene matches: 1. The CDR3 covers 13 residues. These data were also filed under a second study, of T cells of mothers and their children.

Sequenced sample: blood. V and J are TRBV20-1 and TRBJ2-1; 7 bases agree with TRBD2. The clonotype comes from a boy between 10 and 17 years old in good health. This CDR3 reads CSARAGAYNEQFF. The CDR3 DNA follows: TGCAGTGCTAGGGCGGGAGCCTACAATGAGCAGTTCTTC.